Listed here are 6 T cell receptor beta chains from one sample, sequenced in a study of T cell clonality in common variable immunodeficiency. Libraries were prepared by immunoSEQ multiplex PCR; TCRdb keeps only in-frame clonotypes and omits some of them. The repertoire has some 50,000 clones, none seen only once; the ten largest take about 1.8%. Sequences were obtained from peripheral blood mononuclear cells. All receptors come from a person aged 18 to 75 in good health.

About this clone itself: Sequencing ends 3 residues short of the CDR3 end; the germline J gene provides the rest. This chain joins TRBV30 and TRBJ1-1; maybe TRBD1 (5 bases). Germline values: CDR1 GTSNPN, CDR2 SVGIG (reference sequence). The CDR3 extends over 16 amino acids. The germline V and J ends were trimmed by 3 bases and 2 bases, with 19 bases remaining between them. CDR3 bases read: TGTGCCTGGAGGCGGGGCGCCTCCACGGGTAACACTGAA. Translated: CAWRRGASTGNTE. The whole CDR3 reads CAWRRGASTGNTEAFF.

As regards this clone: The CDR3 is cut off 3 residues early in the read; its end comes from the germline J gene. The V call is TRBV6-4, the J call TRBJ1-6; tentative D call: TRBD1 (5 bases). V lost 3 bases to trimming and J lost 7 bases, with 10 bases between them. Germline V lookup: CDR1 MRHNA, CDR2 SNTAGT. The CDR3 contains 14 residues. Incomplete CDR3 DNA: TGTGCCAGCAGTGAGGGGCAGGAGAATTCACCC. This sequence encodes CASSEGQENSP. The entire CDR3 protein reads CASSEGQENSPLHF.

Ten or more counts support this clone. The CDR3 end lies 3 residues beyond the end of the read and is filled in from the germline J gene. V is TRBV5-1 and J is TRBJ2-3; 8 bases match TRBD1. Per germline, CDR1 SGHRS and CDR2 YFSETQ. V trimming: 1 base; J trimming: 5 bases; junction bases outside the gene matches: 6. The CDR3 runs to 15 residues. The sequenced part of the CDR3 DNA is TGCGCCAGCAGCTTGAGGGACAGGAGGTTAGATACG. Protein: CASSLRDRRLDT. The complete CDR3 reads CASSLRDRRLDTQYF. Drawing the rest from reference TRBV5-1 and TRBJ2-3, the complete variable domain is KAGVTQTPRYLIKTRGQQVTLSCSPISGHRSVSWYQQTPGQGLQFLFEYFSETQRNKGNFPGRFSGRQFSNSRSEMNVSTLELGDSALYLCASSLRDRRLDTQYFGPGTRLTVL.

This clone was recorded at least ten times. The CDR3 goes on 3 residues after the read ends, and that part is filled in from the germline J gene. This sequence joins TRBV7-9 and TRBJ2-5; 9 positions match TRBD1. Germline CDR1 is SEHNR and CDR2 is FQNEAQ (reference sequence). The CDR3 has 14 amino acids. Germline trimming cut 5 bases from V and 4 bases from J; bases unmatched to any gene: 5. The covered CDR3 bases are TGTGCCAGCAGCCCCCGGACAGGGGTAGAGACC. This sequence encodes CASSPRTGVET. The whole CDR3 protein is CASSPRTGVETQYF.

This clone showed up many times. Read coverage stops 3 residues before the CDR3 terminus; the germline J gene supplies the remainder. The chain is built from TRBV18 and TRBJ2-6; 7 nucleotides agree with TRBD1. The ends lost 3 bases at V and 0 bases at J; junction bases unmatched: 2. The V gene's germline CDR1 is KGHSH and CDR2 LQKENI. The CDR3 covers 16 residues. Partial CDR3 DNA: TGTGCCAGCTCACCGGCAGGGGGCTCTGGGGCCAACGTC. Protein: CASSPAGGSGANV. From start to end, the CDR3 is CASSPAGGSGANVLTF.

A remark on this clone: A much larger clone lies a single base off, so this may be a read error. Sequencing ends 3 residues short of the CDR3 end; the germline J gene provides the rest. The chain recombines TRBV18 with TRBJ2-3, with D maybe TRBD1 (6 bases). The germline V gene has CDR1 KGHSH and CDR2 LQKENI. The CDR3 extends over 12 amino acids. The CDR3 spells CASSPPQGPQYF. CDR3 bases read: TGTGCCAGCTCACCCCCTCAGGGGCCG.